The clone carrying this T cell receptor (beta chain) occurred once. What it binds is not known. The data originate from a study of T cell responses to AZD1222 COVID-19 vaccine. This table comes from immunoSEQ multiplex PCR, and its TCRdb copy is limited to in-frame clones, with some not included. Of 75,000 to 90,000 clones listed, roughly 88% are singletons. Trimming pared 3 bases from V and 4 bases from J, leaving 10 bases between. Per the germline V gene, CDR1 is SGHTA and CDR2 is FQGNSA. The CDR3 has 14 residues. Findings of the study overall: Just 5 to 7 people given AZD1222 tested seropositive at baseline.

J is TRBJ1-3 and V is TRBV7-2, with unresolved D. This sequence originates from an adult in good health. The sample was peripheral blood, taken on day 0 of AZD1222 vaccination. As DNA, the CDR3 is TGTGCCAGCAGCTTCGGCGCCAGCGGAAACACCATATATTTT. Translated, it gives CASSFGASGNTIYF.